The 9 T cell receptor beta chains listed next were all sequenced from one sample in a study of shared clonotypes between healthy human individuals. The protocol was immunoSEQ multiplex PCR, while the TCRdb copy is restricted to in-frame clones and leaves out a portion. The sample yields some 2,100,000 clones, 95% seen once. The sequenced material came from naive CD4+ T cells sorted from blood. Subset meaning: CD45RA+ positively selected. The receptor source for this set is a man younger than 35 in good health.

This chain links TRBV7-8 with TRBJ1-2, with D possibly matching TRBD1 (5 bases). CDR1 SGHVS and CDR2 FQNEAQ come from the germline V gene. The V end was cut by 4 bases, the J end by 4 bases, with 28 bases between. This CDR3 is built from 19 residues. CDR3 nucleotide sequence: TGTGCCAGCAGCTATTGGGGAGCGGGGACTAGGGCAGGGAGCTATGGCTACACCTTC. Protein sequence: CASSYWGAGTRAGSYGYTF.

A note on this clone: Other DNA sequences in this sample translate to the same CDR3. The chain is built from TRBV18 and TRBJ1-2; D possibly corresponds to TRBD1 (5 bases). CDR3 length: 13 amino acids. V gave up 0 bases and J gave up 5 bases, with 7 bases separating them. The germline gives CDR1 KGHSH, CDR2 LQKENI. The CDR3, as DNA: TGTGCCAGCTCACCACCGACAGTTTATGGCTACACCTTC. Translating gives CASSPPTVYGYTF.

Details on this clone: At the DNA level, this CDR3 is encoded by other sequences in the same sample as well. The chain recombines TRBV6-5 with TRBJ2-7, with 10 bases fitting TRBD1. The ends lost 6 bases at V and 4 bases at J; junction bases unmatched: 6. The CDR3 is made up of 14 amino acids. The V gene's germline CDR1 is MNHEY and CDR2 SVGAGI. This chain's CDR3 is CASSRGQGKYEQYF. CDR3 DNA sequence: TGTGCCAGCAGCCGGGGACAGGGGAAGTACGAGCAGTACTTC.

On this clone itself: Other DNA sequences in this sample translate to the same CDR3. The rearrangement links TRBV2 to TRBJ1-3; no firm D call. The CDR3 is 14 amino acids. Germline values: CDR1 SNHLY, CDR2 FYNNEI. The ends were cut back, 2 bases at V and 0 bases at J, with 5 bases in the middle. The CDR3 region is CASSELRSGNTIYF. CDR3 DNA sequence: TGTGCCAGCAGTGAACTGCGCTCTGGAAACACCATATATTTT.

The chain recombines TRBV5-8 with TRBJ1-5; D possibly corresponds to TRBD1 (5 bases). The CDR3 has 15 amino acids. Trimming cost V 4 bases and J 4 bases, with 15 bases left between them. Germline CDR1 and CDR2: SGHTS and YDEGEE. CDR3 loop: CASSRDGTSNQPQHF. CDR3 DNA sequence: TGTGCCAGCAGCCGGGACGGTACTTCTAATCAGCCCCAGCATTTT. Using reference TRBV5-8 and TRBJ1-5 for the parts outside the CDR3, the full variable domain is EAGVTQSPTHLIKTRGQQATLRCSPISGHTSVYWYQQALGLGLQFLLWYDEGEERNRGNFPPRFSGRQFPNYSSELNVNALELEDSALYLCASSRDGTSNQPQHFGDGTRLSIL.

The CDR3 nucleotides are TGTGCCAGCAGTGTTGGTTTAGGGGGTCAGCCCCAGCATTTT. This gives the protein CASSVGLGGQPQHF. The chain uses TRBV2 and TRBJ1-5, with D maybe TRBD1 (6 bases). Trimming left V 4 bases short and J 6 bases short, with 13 bases between. This CDR3 is built from 14 residues. The germline CDR1 and CDR2 sequences are SNHLY and FYNNEI.

The rearrangement joins TRBV7-2 to TRBJ2-3, with TRBD2 identical over 10 bases. CDR3 length equals 14 residues. CDR1 is SGHTA, CDR2 FQGNSA, per germline. V was clipped by 1 base and J by 7 bases; unmatched bases: 2. CDR3 sequence reads: CASSLELAGYTQYF. DNA for the CDR3: TGTGCCAGCAGCTTAGAACTAGCGGGATATACGCAGTATTTT.

The V call is TRBV11-2, the J call TRBJ2-1; a weak D match, TRBD2 (6 bases). This CDR3 comprises 16 residues. Germline V gene data show CDR1 as SGHAT and CDR2 as FQNNGV. V was shortened by 1 base and J by 0 bases, with 10 bases between the two germline ends. Written as DNA, the CDR3 is TGTGCCAGCAGCTTAGTTGCGGGGAGCTCCTACAATGAGCAGTTCTTC. It specifies CASSLVAGSSYNEQFF.

The V call is TRBV2, the J call TRBJ2-7; 7 positions match TRBD1. Germline V lookup: CDR1 SNHLY, CDR2 FYNNEI. CDR3 length: 15 residues. Trimming removed 6 bases from V and 2 bases from J; junction bases left unmatched: 10. The CDR3 nucleotides read TGTGCCAGCAGCGGGACAGCCAGCTTAACCTACGAGCAGTACTTC. Translation: CASSGTASLTYEQYF.